The 10 T cell receptor beta chains below come from one sample, sequenced in a study of cytomegalovirus exposure and HLA in healthy donors. The PCR made use of 60 Vbeta and 13 Jbeta primers. Method: immunoSEQ multiplex PCR; TCRdb's copy keeps in-frame clones and lacks some. This sample has around 100,000 clones; around 81% occur once, and the top ten carry about 5%. Source material: PBMCs. Every receptor here comes from a man aged 40-49 years in good health and CMV-seropositive.

This chain uses TRBV9 with TRBJ2-1, with TRBD2 identical over 9 bases. There are 14 residues in the CDR3. Germline CDR1 is SGDLS and CDR2 is YYNGEE. V dropped 6 bases and J dropped 4; count of bases not matched to a gene: 5. The CDR3 loop reads CASTVSGRYNEQFF. The CDR3 DNA reads as TGTGCCAGCACAGTTAGCGGGAGATACAATGAGCAGTTCTTC. Using reference TRBV9 and TRBJ2-1 for the parts outside the CDR3, the full variable domain is DSGVTQTPKHLITATGQRVTLRCSPRSGDLSVYWYQQSLDQGLQFLIQYYNGEERAKGNILERFSAQQFPDLHSELNLSSLELGDSALYFCASTVSGRYNEQFFGPGTRLTVL.

The chain has TRBV18 and TRBJ2-7; 7 bases match TRBD2. CDR1 is KGHSH, CDR2 LQKENI, per germline. Trimming took 0 bases from V and 5 from J; bases not matched to a gene: 7. This CDR3 has 15 residues. This CDR3 is CASSPPGRGSDEQYF. Written as DNA, the CDR3 is TGTGCCAGCTCACCACCGGGGAGGGGTAGCGACGAGCAGTACTTC.

The rearrangement links TRBV27 to TRBJ1-5; unclear D gene. The CDR3 has 15 residues. The V end lost 5 bases, the J end lost 8 bases, and 19 bases lay between the germline ends. Germline lookup yields CDR1 MNHEY and CDR2 SMNVEV (reference sequence). The CDR3 DNA is TGTGCCAGCAGTATCACCGCCGGGCGGGTAGAGCCCCAGCATTTT. This codes for CASSITAGRVEPQHF.

The V and J genes are TRBV11-3 and TRBJ2-2; 8 bases agree with TRBD1. The CDR3 extends over 14 amino acids. Unmatched junction bases numbered 5, after V lost 4 bases and J lost 7 bases. Germline loops: CDR1 SGHNT, CDR2 YENEEA. Here the CDR3 DNA reads TGTGCCAGCAGCTCGGACAGGGAAATCGGGGAGCTGTTTTTT. Protein product: CASSSDREIGELFF.

J is TRBJ2-5 and V is TRBV30; the D gene is possibly TRBD1 (5 bases). In germline, CDR1 is GTSNPN, CDR2 SVGIG (reference sequence). This CDR3 is built from 17 residues. Deletions cut 1 base from V and 1 base from J, with 19 bases between. CDR3 coding DNA: TGTGCCTGGAGTGGGGGCCAAACGACAAGTACCCAAGAGACCCAGTACTTC. As protein: CAWSGGQTTSTQETQYF.

The chain joins TRBV5-4 to TRBJ2-7; D gene ambiguous. The V gene's germline CDR1 is SGHNT and CDR2 YYREEE (reference sequence). The CDR3 spans 13 residues. V gave up 0 bases and J gave up 1 base, with 5 bases separating them. The CDR3 is CASSLAGSYEQYF. In DNA form, the CDR3 reads TGTGCCAGCAGCTTGGCGGGTTCCTACGAGCAGTACTTC.

V gene TRBV19 combines with J gene TRBJ2-3; 7 bases are a match to TRBD1. CDR1 is LNHDA, CDR2 SQIVND, per germline (reference sequence). Trimming cost V 5 bases and J 5 bases; bases outside gene matches: 1. This CDR3 has 12 residues. CDR3 DNA sequence: TGTGCCAGTAGTCCAGGGGGAGATACGCAGTATTTT. This encodes CASSPGGDTQYF.

To note about this clone: A junction boundary mismatches the germline segment, possibly from a read error. This sample includes further DNA sequences coding for the same CDR3. V is TRBV19 and J is TRBJ1-2; 7 nucleotides agree with TRBD1. The CDR3 is 15 residues long. Germline V gene sequence: CDR1 LNHDA, CDR2 SQIVND (reference sequence). The CDR3 loop is CASHHGWDSNYGYTF. In DNA, the CDR3 is TGTGCCAGCCATCACGGATGGGACAGTAACTACGGCTACACCTTC.

This clone appeared a few times. The chain combines TRBV7-8 with TRBJ2-1; perhaps TRBD2 as D (6 bases). CDR1 and CDR2 (germline): SGHVS, FQNEAQ. This CDR3 spans 14 amino acids. This CDR3 is CSTVGGNNYNEQFF. The CDR3 DNA reads as TGTTCAACCGTGGGCGGGAACAACTACAATGAGCAGTTCTTC. The whole variable domain, remainder taken from reference TRBV7-8 and TRBJ2-1, is GAGVSQSPRYKVAKRGQDVALRCDPISGHVSLFWYQQALGQGPEFLTYFQNEAQLDKSGLPSDRFFAERPEGSVSTLKIQRTQQEDSAVYLCSTVGGNNYNEQFFGPGTRLTVL.

The chain carries TRBV9 and TRBJ1-4; 9 bases match TRBD1. The CDR3 totals 16 residues. With 4 bases clipped from V and 7 bases from J, the junction kept 11 bases outside the gene matches. The germline V gene encodes CDR1 SGDLS and CDR2 YYNGEE. CDR3 sequence: CASSIGQGQVGEKLFF. In DNA, the CDR3 is TGTGCCAGCAGCATCGGACAGGGGCAGGTTGGTGAAAAACTGTTTTTT. Full variable domain (outside the CDR3, taken from reference TRBV9 and TRBJ1-4): DSGVTQTPKHLITATGQRVTLRCSPRSGDLSVYWYQQSLDQGLQFLIQYYNGEERAKGNILERFSAQQFPDLHSELNLSSLELGDSALYFCASSIGQGQVGEKLFFGSGTQLSVL.